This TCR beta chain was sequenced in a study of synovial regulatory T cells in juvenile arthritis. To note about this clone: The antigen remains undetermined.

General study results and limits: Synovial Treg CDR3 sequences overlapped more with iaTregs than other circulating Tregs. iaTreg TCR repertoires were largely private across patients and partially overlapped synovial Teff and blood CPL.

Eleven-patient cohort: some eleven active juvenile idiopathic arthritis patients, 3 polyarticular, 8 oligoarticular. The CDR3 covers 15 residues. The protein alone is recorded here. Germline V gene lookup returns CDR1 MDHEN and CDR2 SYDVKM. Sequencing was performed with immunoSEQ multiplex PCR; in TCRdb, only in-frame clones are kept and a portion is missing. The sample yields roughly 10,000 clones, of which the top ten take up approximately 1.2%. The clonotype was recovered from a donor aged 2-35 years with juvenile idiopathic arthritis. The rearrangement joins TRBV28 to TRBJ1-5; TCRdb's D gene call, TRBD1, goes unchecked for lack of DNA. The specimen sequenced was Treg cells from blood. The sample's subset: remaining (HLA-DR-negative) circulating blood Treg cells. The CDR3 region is CAIKRRGGDNQPQHF. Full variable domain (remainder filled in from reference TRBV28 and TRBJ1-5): DVKVTQSSRYLVKRTGEKVFLECVQDMDHENMFWYRQDPGLGLRLIYFSYDVKMKEKGDIPEGYSVSREKKERFSLILESASTNQTSMYLCAIKRRGGDNQPQHFGDGTRLSIL.